The 20 T cell receptor beta chains given below trace back to one sample, sequenced in a study of cytomegalovirus exposure and HLA in healthy donors. Primers: 60 Vbeta forward and 13 Jbeta reverse. TCRdb's copy holds only in-frame clones and misses some; the assay was immunoSEQ multiplex PCR. The data contain some 140,000 clones, roughly three quarters of them singletons. The sequenced material came from PBMCs. These receptors were obtained from a female donor in good health and CMV-seronegative.

This clone was counted only a few times. The chain joins TRBV28 to TRBJ1-1; D is uncertain. V was shortened by 5 bases and J by 11 bases, with 15 bases between the two germline ends. The CDR3 has 12 amino acids. Germline assignment: CDR1 MDHEN and CDR2 SYDVKM. CDR3 DNA: TGTGCCAGCAGTGTGAGCCGCCTGCATGCTTTCTTT. It encodes CASSVSRLHAFF.

This chain's CDR3 is CASSSSGTGVNEQFF. The CDR3 coding sequence is TGCGCCAGCAGCTCCTCCGGCACAGGGGTCAATGAGCAGTTCTTC. The V and J genes are TRBV5-1 and TRBJ2-1, with TRBD1 matching over 7 bases. The V gene's germline CDR1 is SGHRS and CDR2 YFSETQ. V lost 3 bases and J lost 6; bases outside the gene matches: 9. CDR3 size: 15 residues.

The chain's CDR3 is CASSMRPETQYF. CDR3 nucleotide sequence: TGTGCCAGCAGCATGAGGCCTGAGACCCAGTACTTC. This chain joins TRBV5-4 and TRBJ2-5; D remains ambiguous. Deletions cut 4 bases from V and 5 bases from J, with 9 bases between. Per the germline V gene, CDR1 is SGHNT and CDR2 is YYREEE (reference sequence). CDR3 size: 12 residues.

This clone appeared a single time. The rearrangement uses TRBV7-9 and TRBJ1-3, with D maybe TRBD1 (6 bases). CDR3 size: 18 residues. V was clipped by 1 base and J by 0 bases, with 16 bases between them. In germline, CDR1 is SEHNR, CDR2 FQNEAQ (reference sequence). The DNA for the CDR3 is TGTGCCAGCAGCTTAGTATCGGACAGACGATACTCTGGAAACACCATATATTTT. It codes for CASSLVSDRRYSGNTIYF.

The chain uses TRBV11-2 and TRBJ2-7; possible D gene TRBD1, 6 bases. In germline, CDR1 is SGHAT, CDR2 FQNNGV. The CDR3 consists of 14 residues. The ends were cut back, 6 bases at V and 0 bases at J, with 12 bases in the middle. This chain's CDR3 is CASRIDRSSYEQYF. For the CDR3, the DNA is TGTGCCAGCAGGATCGACAGGAGCTCCTACGAGCAGTACTTC. Using reference TRBV11-2 and TRBJ2-7 for the parts outside the CDR3, the full variable domain is EAGVAQSPRYKIIEKRQSVAFWCNPISGHATLYWYQQILGQGPKLLIQFQNNGVVDDSQLPKDRFSAERLKGVDSTLKIQPAKLEDSAVYLCASRIDRSSYEQYFGPGTRLTVT.

The V call is TRBV27, the J call TRBJ1-1; tentatively, D is TRBD1 (5 bases). CDR1 and CDR2 from the germline V gene are MNHEY and SMNVEV (reference sequence). The CDR3 length is 15 residues. V was pared by 9 bases and J by 0 bases, with 17 bases between. CDR3 sequence reads: CASRRGVGLNTEAFF. The CDR3, as DNA: TGTGCCAGTCGGAGGGGCGTTGGACTGAACACTGAAGCTTTCTTT.

The chain has TRBV21-1 and TRBJ1-5; the table names TRBD1, a call not compared with the DNA. TRBV21-1 is labeled a pseudogene. CDR3 length: 15 amino acids. The CDR3 region is CASSPRTGENQPQHF. The CDR3 coding sequence is TGTGCCAGCAGCCCCAGGACAGGGGAGAACCAGCCCCAGCATTTT.

This clone was found once. The chain carries TRBV4-3 and TRBJ1-1; D perhaps matches TRBD1 (5 bases). This CDR3 is 19 amino acids long. CDR1 and CDR2 from the germline V gene are LGHNA and YSLEER. V gave up 6 bases and J gave up 4 bases, with 30 bases separating them. CDR3 DNA: TGCGCCAGCAGACATAATGCGGGGGATTTTTTTTTGGAAGGCACTGAAGCTTTCTTT. The encoded protein is CASRHNAGDFFLEGTEAFF.

V gene TRBV19 combines with J gene TRBJ1-2; D gene ambiguous. The CDR3 runs 12 residues. Germline V gene sequence: CDR1 LNHDA, CDR2 SQIVND (reference sequence). Trimming shortened V by 7 bases and J by 8 bases, and 14 bases separated the two germline ends. CDR3 in DNA: TGTGCCAGTACCGAGGGAGGGTTCGGCTACACCTTC. Encoded protein: CASTEGGFGYTF.

V is TRBV4-3 and J is TRBJ2-5; TRBD1 is a possible D gene (5 bases). CDR3 size: 14 residues. Between the trimmed V and J ends, which lost 4 bases and 5 bases, there was a span of 14 bases. The germline gives CDR1 LGHNA, CDR2 YSLEER. CDR3 nucleotides: TGCGCCAGCAGCCGCCTGACAGTTTCGGAGACCCAGTACTTC. It encodes CASSRLTVSETQYF.

The chain links TRBV7-9 to TRBJ2-1; 12 nucleotides match TRBD2. The germline CDR1 and CDR2 sequences are SEHNR and FQNEAQ (reference sequence). CDR3 size: 15 residues. The junction had 4 bases not matched to a gene; V was cut back by 3 bases and J by 7 bases. CDR3 coding DNA: TGTGCCAGCAGCTTTACTAGCGGGGGGTCGAATGAGCAGTTCTTC. This gives the protein CASSFTSGGSNEQFF.

The CDR3 reads CAISKSGGTTYEQYF. CDR3 sequence (DNA): TGTGCCATCAGCAAAAGCGGGGGGACTACCTACGAGCAGTACTTC. This rearrangement joins TRBV10-3 to TRBJ2-7; 9 bases are a match to TRBD2. Trimming cost V 6 bases and J 2 bases; bases outside gene matches: 8. The CDR3 length is 15 residues. Per the germline V gene, CDR1 is ENHRY and CDR2 is SYGVKD.

This chain connects TRBV7-9 to TRBJ1-5; 7 bases are shared with TRBD1. Germline V gene data show CDR1 as SEHNR and CDR2 as FQNEAQ (reference sequence). The junction had 13 bases not matched to a gene; V was cut back by 4 bases and J by 10 bases. This CDR3 has 15 residues. The CDR3 protein is CASSSMRGPPQPQHF. The CDR3, as DNA: TGTGCCAGCAGCTCCATGAGGGGGCCTCCACAACCCCAGCATTTT.

The sample holds a few counts of this clone. The V call is TRBV6-1, the J call TRBJ1-5, with no clear D. The CDR3 has 14 residues. Per the germline V gene, CDR1 is MNHNS and CDR2 is SASEGT. The V gene lost 2 bases and the J gene lost 5 bases, with 10 bases spanning the gap. This chain's CDR3 is CASSERTRDQPQHF. CDR3 nucleotides: TGTGCCAGCAGTGAACGGACTAGGGATCAGCCCCAGCATTTT.

The chain has TRBV18 and TRBJ2-1; 8 bases match TRBD2. This CDR3 has 14 residues. Per germline, CDR1 KGHSH and CDR2 LQKENI. V shed 2 bases, J shed 5 bases, and the junction held 2 bases outside the gene matches. The chain's CDR3 is CASSPGLADNEQFF. CDR3 nucleotides: TGTGCCAGCTCACCAGGACTAGCCGACAATGAGCAGTTCTTC.

This clone was seen once. The rearrangement joins TRBV5-1 to TRBJ2-5; TRBD1 agrees at 9 bases. Germline CDR1 and CDR2: SGHRS and YFSETQ. The CDR3 extends over 15 amino acids. The J segment lost 4 bases and the V segment lost 0 bases, leaving 4 bases of the junction unmatched. CDR3: CASSLEGTGRETQYF. The CDR3 DNA sequence: TGCGCCAGCAGCTTGGAGGGGACAGGGAGAGAGACCCAGTACTTC.

The CDR3 coding sequence is TGTGCCAGCAGCAAATTCCCCGGGGCGGGAGGATCCTACGAGCAGTACTTC. It yields the protein CASSKFPGAGGSYEQYF. This rearrangement joins TRBV21-1 to TRBJ2-7; the tabulated D call, TRBD2, remains unverified against the DNA. TRBV21-1 is described as a pseudogene. The CDR3 extends over 17 amino acids.

The chain couples TRBV5-4 to TRBJ2-2; D might be TRBD2 (6 bases). Germline values: CDR1 SGHNT, CDR2 YYREEE (reference sequence). V was cut by 3 bases and J by 3 bases, with 12 bases left in between. The CDR3 spans 15 residues. The CDR3 nucleotides are TGTGCCAGCAGCTACAGCGGGTCGTACACCGGGGAGCTGTTTTTT. Protein sequence: CASSYSGSYTGELFF.

V is TRBV6-1 and J is TRBJ1-1; TRBD1 is a possible D gene (5 bases). The length of the CDR3 is 15 residues. The V end was cut by 7 bases, the J end by 3 bases, with 18 bases between. Per germline, CDR1 MNHNS and CDR2 SASEGT. CDR3 loop: CASMIGSGGYTEAFF. The CDR3 DNA follows: TGTGCCAGCATGATAGGGTCGGGGGGGTACACTGAAGCTTTCTTT.

The chain links TRBV7-8 to TRBJ2-7; D perhaps matches TRBD2 (6 bases). CDR1 and CDR2 (germline): SGHVS, FQNEAQ. V lost 4 bases and J lost 6, with 10 bases in between. The CDR3 is made up of 12 amino acids. CDR3 in amino acids: CASSWRGVEQYF. The CDR3 DNA follows: TGTGCCAGCAGCTGGAGGGGCGTCGAGCAGTACTTC.